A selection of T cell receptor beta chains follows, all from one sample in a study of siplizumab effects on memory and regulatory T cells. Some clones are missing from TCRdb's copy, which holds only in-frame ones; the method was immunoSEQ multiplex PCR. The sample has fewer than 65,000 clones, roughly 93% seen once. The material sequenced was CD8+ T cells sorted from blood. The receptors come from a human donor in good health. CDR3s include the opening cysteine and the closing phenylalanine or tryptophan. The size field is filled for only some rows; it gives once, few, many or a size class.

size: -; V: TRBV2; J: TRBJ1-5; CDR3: CASSGQVDQPQHF
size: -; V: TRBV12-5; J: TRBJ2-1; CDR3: CASGPGPKGSNEQFF
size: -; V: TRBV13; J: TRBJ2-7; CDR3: CASSPGQGHYEQYF
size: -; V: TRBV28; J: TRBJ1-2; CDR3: CASSLRTAYGYTF
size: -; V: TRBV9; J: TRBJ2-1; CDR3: CASSASGIEADEQFF
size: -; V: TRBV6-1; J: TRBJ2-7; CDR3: CASSEGDRGEQYF
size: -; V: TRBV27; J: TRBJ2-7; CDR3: CASSSSPVPYEQYF
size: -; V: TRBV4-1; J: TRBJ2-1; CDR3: CASSQTGERNEQFF
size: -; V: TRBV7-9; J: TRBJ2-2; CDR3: CASSSPRRGELFF
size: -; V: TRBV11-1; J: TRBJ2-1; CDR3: CASRPDRDNEQFF
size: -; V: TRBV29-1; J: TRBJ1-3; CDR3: CSVLGLKGNTIYF
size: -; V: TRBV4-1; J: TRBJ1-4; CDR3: CASRQPANEKLFF
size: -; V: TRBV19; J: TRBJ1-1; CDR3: CASSHINTEAFF
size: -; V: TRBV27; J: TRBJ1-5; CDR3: CASSLHVSNQPQHF
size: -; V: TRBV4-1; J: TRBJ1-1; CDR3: CASSRGLFTEAFF
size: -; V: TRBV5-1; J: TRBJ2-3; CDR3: CVSSLAFPGLAGPDTDTQYF
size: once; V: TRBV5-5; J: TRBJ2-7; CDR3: CASRSTGYEQYF
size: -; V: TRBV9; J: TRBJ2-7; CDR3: CASSVFRDPTYEQYF
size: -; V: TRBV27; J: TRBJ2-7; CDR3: CASSQTPDRVGYEQYF
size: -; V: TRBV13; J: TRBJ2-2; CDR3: CASSFGGNTGELFF
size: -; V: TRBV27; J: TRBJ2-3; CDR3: CASSLLASADTQYF
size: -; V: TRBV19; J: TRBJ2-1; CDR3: CASINGRLGNNEQFF
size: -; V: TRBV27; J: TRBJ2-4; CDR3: CASSSGGGENIQYF
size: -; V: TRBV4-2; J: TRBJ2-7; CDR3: CASSQGESGTYEQYF
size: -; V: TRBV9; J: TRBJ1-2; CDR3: CASSSGTGNGYTF
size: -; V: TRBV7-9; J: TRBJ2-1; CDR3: CASSPTGRVSYNEQFF
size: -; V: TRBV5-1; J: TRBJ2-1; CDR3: CASSLEAWAEPYNEQFF
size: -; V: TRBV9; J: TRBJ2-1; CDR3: CASSPRTSGVYNEQFF
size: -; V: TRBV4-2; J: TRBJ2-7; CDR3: CASSQVRFYEQYF
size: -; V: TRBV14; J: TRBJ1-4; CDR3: CASSRFGFPLFF
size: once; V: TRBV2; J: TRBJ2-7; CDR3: CASSELAGDEQYF
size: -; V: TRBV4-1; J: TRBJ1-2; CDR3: CASSSGTGPYWGYTF
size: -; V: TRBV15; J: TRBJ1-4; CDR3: CATSFFTSGQTDEKLFF
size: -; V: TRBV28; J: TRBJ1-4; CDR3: CASTLTGTLNEKLFF
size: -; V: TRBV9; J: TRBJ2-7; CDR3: CASSVAENHYEQYF
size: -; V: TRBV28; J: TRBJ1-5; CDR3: CASSPRGTGDQPQHF
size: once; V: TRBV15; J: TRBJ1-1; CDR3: CATSRTGEAFF